The 30 T cell receptor beta chains given below trace back to one sample, sequenced in a study of T-cell reconstitution after alpha-beta-depleted transplantation in children (dated by TCRdb to the mid-2010s). The library relied on PCR. The sequencer listed for this sample is Illumina HiSeq 2500. To normalize quantification of the TCRbeta repertoire, the TCR libraries were built with molecular barcoding that relied on unique molecular identifiers. TCRdb reanalyzed the raw reads on its own, using fastp at Q25 for trimming and MiXCR for clone calling, and kept in-frame beta chains. Rows matching on CDR3 protein sequence are summarized as one entry with the most common DNA and genes. This sample holds about 610,000 distinct CDR3 sequences; roughly a tenth were observed only once. Roughly 4% of the sample is held by the ten biggest clonotypes. This specimen consisted of PBMCs from the stem cell graft donor, obtained from the stem cell graft. The receptors were gathered from a human donor who donated a stem cell graft to a child with acute myeloid leukemia.

This clonotype showed up just a few times. The DNA for the CDR3 is TGTGCCAGCAGCTCATCTTTAGCCGGGACCAACTCCTACAATGAGCAGTTCTTC. This codes for CASSSSLAGTNSYNEQFF. This sequence joins TRBV7-8 and TRBJ2-1, with D possibly called TRBD1 or TRBD2 (5 bases each). Trimming took off 4 bases at V and 0 bases at J, with 19 bases between the two ends. The germline V gene encodes CDR1 SGHVS and CDR2 FQNEAQ. The CDR3 is 18 amino acids. The entire variable domain, with the rest obtained from reference TRBV7-8 and TRBJ2-1, is as follows: GAGVSQSPRYKVAKRGQDVALRCDPISGHVSLFWYQQALGQGPEFLTYFQNEAQLDKSGLPSDRFFAERPEGSVSTLKIQRTQQEDSAVYLCASSSSLAGTNSYNEQFFGPGTRLTVL.

This clonotype was counted many times. The CDR3, as DNA: TGTGCCAGCAGTTACGCCGGACTAGCGGGAGTGGGAGAGCAGTTCTTC. It translates to CASSYAGLAGVGEQFF. The V call is TRBV6-2 or TRBV6-3, the J call TRBJ2-1, with 13 bases identical to TRBD2. The V gene end was trimmed by 2 bases and the J gene end by 10 bases; junction bases not matched to a gene: 8. Germline lookup yields CDR1 MNHEY and CDR2 SVGEGT. This CDR3 is 16 amino acids long.

This clonotype was found many times. The chain recombines TRBV12-3 or TRBV12-4 with TRBJ2-7, with D perhaps TRBD1 (6 bases). The CDR3 has 14 amino acids. The ends were cut back, 5 bases at V and 5 bases at J, with 16 bases in the middle. CDR3 sequence: CASSPQGSPNEQYF. The CDR3 DNA reads as TGTGCCAGCAGTCCTCAGGGGAGTCCCAACGAGCAGTACTTC.

The chain links TRBV3-1 to TRBJ2-7; 9 nucleotides match TRBD2. This CDR3 has 14 residues. Trimming took 4 bases from V and 3 from J; bases not matched to a gene: 4. Germline CDR1 LGHDT, CDR2 YNNKEL (reference sequence). The CDR3 is CASSLSGSVYEQYF. Written as DNA, the CDR3 is TGTGCCAGCAGCCTTAGCGGGAGTGTCTACGAGCAGTACTTC.

This clonotype was picked up many times. This rearrangement joins TRBV5-1 to TRBJ2-1, with a weak D call TRBD1 (7 bases). V lost 7 bases and J 3 bases, leaving 11 bases between the germline ends. This CDR3 region has 13 residues. Germline loops: CDR1 SGHRS, CDR2 YFSETQ. CDR3 sequence: CASAGQLYNEQFF. The CDR3 coding sequence is TGCGCCAGCGCGGGACAGCTCTACAATGAGCAGTTCTTC.

This clonotype was seen more than once but under ten times. The germline gene is not matched at one end of the junction; a read error may be the cause. The chain joins TRBV10-3 to TRBJ2-3; the match to TRBD1 covers 9 bases. The length of the CDR3 is 16 residues. Germline-derived CDR1 and CDR2 are ENHRY and SYGVKD. The CDR3 reads CVISEIRTGGTDTQYF. The CDR3 DNA is TGTGTCATCAGTGAGATCAGGACAGGGGGCACAGATACGCAGTATTTT.

A few counts support this clonotype. The V call is TRBV12-3 or TRBV12-4, the J call TRBJ2-7, with D possibly being TRBD2 (5 bases). This CDR3 spans 13 amino acids. The V end lost 1 base, the J end lost 5 bases, and 9 bases lay between the germline ends. This CDR3 reads CASSLGTGDEQYF. CDR3 DNA sequence: TGTGCCAGCAGTTTAGGGACTGGGGACGAGCAGTACTTC.

Only a few counts were recorded for this clonotype. The genes are TRBV6-2 or TRBV6-3 and TRBJ1-1; D ambiguous. V lost 6 bases, J lost 0 bases, and 17 bases lay in between. Germline CDR1 and CDR2: MNHEY and SVGEGT. The CDR3 contains 16 residues. The CDR3 sequence: CASRAPGSYMNTEAFF. The CDR3 region has the DNA TGTGCCAGCAGGGCCCCGGGTTCCTACATGAACACTGAAGCTTTCTTT.

This clonotype was seen a handful of times. A much bigger clone sits one base away, suggesting this may be a read error. As the CDR3 is not closed by the conserved phenylalanine or tryptophan, this likely results from a read error. The chain is built from TRBV20-1 and TRBJ1-6; 8 bases align to TRBD1. Germline values: CDR1 DFQATT, CDR2 SNEGSKA (reference sequence). Trimming removed 7 bases from V and 10 bases from J; junction bases left unmatched: 9. The CDR3 covers 13 residues. CDR3 protein: CSVSRGQISPLHC. Here the CDR3 DNA reads TGCAGTGTCTCCAGGGGGCAAATCTCACCCCTCCACTGT.

This clonotype was detected ten times or more. The rearrangement joins TRBV15 to TRBJ2-1; D perhaps matches TRBD2 (6 bases). CDR1 is LNHNV, CDR2 YYDKDF, per germline (reference sequence). The CDR3 has 15 amino acids. The germline V and J ends were trimmed by 4 bases and 3 bases, with 13 bases remaining between them. The CDR3 nucleotides read TGTGCCACCAGCACTGCTAGCGAATACTACAATGAGCAGTTCTTC. Protein: CATSTASEYYNEQFF. The full variable domain, in which reference TRBV15 and TRBJ2-1 provide the parts outside the CDR3, is DAMVIQNPRYQVTQFGKPVTLSCSQTLNHNVMYWYQQKSSQAPKLLFHYYDKDFNNEADTPDNFQSRRPNTSFCFLDIRSPGLGDTAMYLCATSTASEYYNEQFFGPGTRLTVL.

This clonotype was seen at least ten times. The chain has TRBV3-1 and TRBJ2-5; D perhaps matches TRBD2 (6 bases). The ends were cut back, 2 bases at V and 2 bases at J, with 9 bases in the middle. Germline lookup yields CDR1 LGHDT and CDR2 YNNKEL (reference sequence). This CDR3 is 14 amino acids long. DNA for the CDR3: TGTGCCAGCAGCCAAAATGGGGGGCAAGAGACCCAGTACTTC. Residues: CASSQNGGQETQYF.

This clonotype was seen a handful of times. The chain recombines TRBV20-1 with TRBJ2-3; D is possibly TRBD1 or TRBD2 (5 bases each). In germline, CDR1 is DFQATT, CDR2 SNEGSKA (reference sequence). Trimming cost V 6 bases and J 2 bases, with 15 bases left between them. The CDR3 length is 14 residues. CDR3 protein: CSAAQVGVTDTQYF. DNA for the CDR3: TGCAGTGCCGCGCAGGTGGGGGTCACAGATACGCAGTATTTT.

This clonotype has more than one count but fewer than ten. The chain is built from TRBV20-1 and TRBJ2-7, with D perhaps TRBD2 (6 bases). This CDR3 region has 14 residues. Trimming took off 5 bases at V and 0 bases at J, with 14 bases between the two ends. Germline V lookup: CDR1 DFQATT, CDR2 SNEGSKA (reference sequence). The DNA for the CDR3 is TGCAGTGCTTCACCGGTGACTAGCTCCTACGAGCAGTACTTC. Translating it yields CSASPVTSSYEQYF.

The chain recombines TRBV27 with TRBJ1-2; 7 positions match TRBD1. This CDR3 has 15 amino acids. With 5 bases clipped from V and 7 bases from J, the junction kept 13 bases outside the gene matches. Germline V gene sequence: CDR1 MNHEY, CDR2 SMNVEV (reference sequence). CDR3 residues: CASSQADRDSLGYTF. CDR3 DNA sequence: TGTGCCAGCAGTCAGGCAGACAGGGACTCGCTTGGCTACACCTTC.

The table lists this clonotype with many counts. V gene TRBV6-2 or TRBV6-3 combines with J gene TRBJ2-7; the match to TRBD1 covers 7 bases. This CDR3 spans 13 amino acids. Germline V gene data show CDR1 as MNHEY and CDR2 as SVGEGT. Unmatched junction bases numbered 6, after V lost 7 bases and J lost 3 bases. The CDR3 is CASTKGQFYEQYF. Here the CDR3 DNA reads TGTGCCAGCACCAAGGGACAGTTCTACGAGCAGTACTTC.

This clonotype came up a few times. CDR3 sequence: CASSPSSKGAFF. CDR3 nucleotides: TGTGCCAGCAGCCCTTCCTCCAAGGGGGCTTTCTTT. The V gene is TRBV7-8, the J gene TRBJ1-1; tentatively, D is TRBD1 (5 bases). Looked up from germline, CDR1 is SGHVS and CDR2 is FQNEAQ. Trimming took 5 bases from V and 11 from J, leaving 15 bases between them. This CDR3 has 12 amino acids.

This chain uses TRBV7-9 with TRBJ1-2; TRBD1 agrees at 7 bases. CDR3 length equals 16 residues. Germline V gives CDR1 SEHNR, CDR2 FQNEAQ (reference sequence). V trimming: 2 bases; J trimming: 4 bases; junction bases outside the gene matches: 10. The CDR3 nucleotides are TGTGCCAGCAGCTTAATATCGGGAGAGGGGGCCTATGGCTACACCTTC. Translation gives CASSLISGEGAYGYTF.

This clonotype was observed a few times. The gene calls are TRBV6-2 or TRBV6-3 and TRBJ2-6; possible D gene TRBD2, 6 bases. Trimming pared 7 bases from V and 0 bases from J, leaving 13 bases between. Germline CDR1 MNHEY, CDR2 SVGEGT. The CDR3 is 16 residues long. The DNA of the CDR3 is TGTGCCAGCAAAGCGGCCGGGGGCTCTGGGGCCAACGTCCTGACTTTC. Its translation: CASKAAGGSGANVLTF.

The chain uses TRBV7-9 and TRBJ2-5; D is ambiguous. Germline CDR1 and CDR2: SEHNR and FQNEAQ (reference sequence). The CDR3 is made up of 15 amino acids. The ends were cut back, 1 base at V and 5 bases at J, with 14 bases in the middle. The CDR3 is CASSLGANLGETQYF. CDR3 coding DNA: TGTGCCAGCAGCTTAGGGGCCAATCTGGGGGAGACCCAGTACTTC.

This clonotype occurred many times. The chain recombines TRBV7-9 with TRBJ2-1, with TRBD2 matching over 8 bases. CDR3 length: 15 residues. V lost 1 base to trimming and J lost 2 bases; unmatched junction nucleotides: 1. Germline V gene data show CDR1 as SEHNR and CDR2 as FQNEAQ (reference sequence). CDR3 protein: CASSLDGGAYNEQFF. DNA for the CDR3: TGTGCCAGCAGCTTAGACGGGGGGGCCTACAATGAGCAGTTCTTC.

The chain has TRBV6-1 and TRBJ2-3; the match to TRBD2 covers 16 bases. V lost 6 bases to trimming and J lost 4 bases; unmatched junction nucleotides: 7. From germline, CDR1 is MNHNS and CDR2 SASEGT. This CDR3 comprises 17 residues. In nucleotides, the CDR3 is TGTGCCAGCAGACCGACCGGGACTAGCGGGAGGGCAGATACGCAGTATTTT. The encoded protein is CASRPTGTSGRADTQYF.

This sequence joins TRBV6-1 and TRBJ1-1; D remains ambiguous. Deletions cut 4 bases from V and 4 bases from J, with 16 bases between. The CDR3 has 15 residues. Germline loops: CDR1 MNHNS, CDR2 SASEGT. CDR3 sequence reads: CASSAISGVATEAFF. As DNA, the CDR3 is TGTGCCAGCAGTGCGATTTCTGGGGTGGCCACTGAAGCTTTCTTT.

The chain carries TRBV7-2 and TRBJ1-4; D not resolved. The length of the CDR3 is 15 residues. V was clipped by 1 base and J by 7 bases, with 13 bases between them. Germline V gene data show CDR1 as SGHTA and CDR2 as FQGNSA. CDR3 protein: CASSLEPSASEKLFF. Written as DNA, the CDR3 is TGTGCCAGCAGCTTAGAGCCCTCGGCGAGTGAAAAACTGTTTTTT.

The chain employs TRBV20-1 and TRBJ2-3; D gene ambiguous. CDR3 length: 12 residues. Trimming took off 3 bases at V and 3 bases at J, with 7 bases between the two ends. Germline V CDR1 and CDR2: DFQATT, SNEGSKA (reference sequence). CDR3 in DNA: TGCAGTGCTAGTCAAGGGACAGATACGCAGTATTTT. It specifies CSASQGTDTQYF.

This clonotype was seen ten or more times. The J gene is TRBJ2-7, the V gene TRBV5-6; 10 bases match TRBD2. The CDR3 is 15 residues long. The ends lost 1 base at V and 4 bases at J; junction bases unmatched: 5. From germline, CDR1 is SGHDT and CDR2 YYEEEE. The DNA for the CDR3 is TGTGCCAGCAGCTTGTTGGCTAGCGGGAGTTACGAGCAGTACTTC. As protein: CASSLLASGSYEQYF.

The chain employs TRBV7-3 and TRBJ2-5, with D tentatively TRBD2 (6 bases). The germline gives CDR1 SGHTA, CDR2 FQGTGA. This CDR3 region has 17 residues. With 1 base removed from V and 1 base from J, the gap between germline ends came to 16 bases. The CDR3: CASSLSAIAESQETQYF. In DNA, the CDR3 is TGTGCCAGCAGCTTAAGCGCCATAGCGGAGTCCCAAGAGACCCAGTACTTC.

In this sample, this clonotype turned up a few times. The rearrangement links TRBV12-3 or TRBV12-4 to TRBJ2-3, with 13 bases matching TRBD2. The CDR3 spans 16 residues. V was pared by 5 bases and J by 5 bases, with 7 bases of the junction left unmatched. CDR3 in DNA: TGTGCCAGCAGTCGCCTGGGACTAGCGGGAAGAGATACGCAGTATTTT. Translation: CASSRLGLAGRDTQYF.

The chain combines TRBV13 with TRBJ1-2; the D is unclear. Germline V gene lookup returns CDR1 PRHDT and CDR2 FYEKMQ (reference sequence). The CDR3 length is 13 residues. The ends were cut back, 4 bases at V and 13 bases at J, with 19 bases in the middle. The CDR3 DNA reads TGTGCCAGCAGCTCAGGAGAGACTCAACGGCGCACCTTC. Amino acids: CASSSGETQRRTF.

This clonotype was detected ten times or more. This rearrangement joins TRBV20-1 to TRBJ2-1, with TRBD2 matching 10 bases. The CDR3 length is 15 residues. CDR1 is DFQATT, CDR2 SNEGSKA, per germline (reference sequence). After removal of 5 bases from V and 2 bases from J, the junction contained 6 bases not matched to a gene. The CDR3 DNA reads as TGCAGTGCTCCGCCTAGCGGGAGCCCCTACAATGAGCAGTTCTTC. It specifies CSAPPSGSPYNEQFF.

This clonotype came up many times. This rearrangement joins TRBV20-1 to TRBJ2-7; perhaps TRBD2 as D (5 bases). This CDR3 has 13 amino acids. Germline CDR1 reads DFQATT; CDR2 reads SNEGSKA (reference sequence). V dropped 1 base and J dropped 0 bases, with 7 bases sitting between them. The CDR3 spells CSARAGSSYEQYF. The CDR3 coding sequence is TGCAGTGCTAGAGCGGGGAGCTCCTACGAGCAGTACTTC.